This TCR beta chain was sequenced in a study of blood T cell repertoires in COVID-19. Germline-derived CDR1 and CDR2 are MDHEN and SYDVKM. The CDR3 runs to 14 residues. Trimming stripped 3 bases from V and 9 bases from J, with 17 bases between. Recovered status applied to Cohort 3 donors who had two consecutive negative PCRs. It also applied to those with clearance or with symptom resolution. The assay was immunoSEQ multiplex PCR, and TCRdb's table has in-frame clones only and misses some. The sample lists a few hundred thousand clones, 87% occurring once. The TCR sequence derives from a woman aged 30 to 39 who had recovered from COVID-19. This rearrangement joins TRBV28 to TRBJ1-2; tentatively, D is TRBD1 (5 bases). Sequencing was performed on PBMCs or T cells enriched from blood (not recorded which). The CDR3 protein is CASSLGLGLDRYTF. The CDR3, as DNA: TGTGCCAGCAGTTTGGGCCTGGGACTAGACCGCTACACCTTC.